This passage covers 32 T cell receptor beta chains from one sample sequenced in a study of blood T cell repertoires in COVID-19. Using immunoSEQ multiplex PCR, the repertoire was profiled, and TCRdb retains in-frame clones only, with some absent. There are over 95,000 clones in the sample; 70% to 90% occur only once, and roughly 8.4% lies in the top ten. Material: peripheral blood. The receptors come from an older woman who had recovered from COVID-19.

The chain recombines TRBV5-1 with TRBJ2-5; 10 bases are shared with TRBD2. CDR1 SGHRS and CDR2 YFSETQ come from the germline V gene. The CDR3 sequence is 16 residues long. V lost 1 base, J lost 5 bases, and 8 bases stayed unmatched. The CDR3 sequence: CASSLIPSGSAETQYF. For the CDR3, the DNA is TGCGCCAGCAGCTTGATCCCTAGCGGGAGTGCGGAGACCCAGTACTTC.

This chain's CDR3 is CASSLGAGMNTEAFF. The CDR3 DNA is TGTGCCAGCAGCTTAGGGGCAGGCATGAACACTGAAGCTTTCTTT. The genes are TRBV7-2 and TRBJ1-1, with unresolved D. This CDR3 spans 15 amino acids. The germline V gene has CDR1 SGHTA and CDR2 FQGNSA. Trimming stripped 1 base from V and 0 bases from J, with 9 bases between.

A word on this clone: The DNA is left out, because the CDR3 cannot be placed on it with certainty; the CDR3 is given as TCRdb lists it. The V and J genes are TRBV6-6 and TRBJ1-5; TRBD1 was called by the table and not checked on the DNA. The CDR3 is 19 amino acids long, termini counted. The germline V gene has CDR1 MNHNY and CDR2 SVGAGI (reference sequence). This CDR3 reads CASSYGQPNQPQHFGPQHF.

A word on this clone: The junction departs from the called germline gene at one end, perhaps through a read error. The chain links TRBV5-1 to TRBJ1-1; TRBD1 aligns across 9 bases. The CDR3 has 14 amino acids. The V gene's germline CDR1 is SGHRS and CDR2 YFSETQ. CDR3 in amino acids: CASSPGQGNAEAFF. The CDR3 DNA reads TGCGCCAGCAGCCCCGGACAGGGGAACGCTGAAGCTTTCTTT.

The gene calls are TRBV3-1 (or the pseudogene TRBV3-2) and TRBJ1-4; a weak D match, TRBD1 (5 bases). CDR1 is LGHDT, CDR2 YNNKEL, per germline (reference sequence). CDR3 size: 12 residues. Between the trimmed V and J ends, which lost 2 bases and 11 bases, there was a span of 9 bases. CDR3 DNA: TGTGCCAGCAGCCAAAGGGGTTTTAAACTGTTTTTT. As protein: CASSQRGFKLFF.

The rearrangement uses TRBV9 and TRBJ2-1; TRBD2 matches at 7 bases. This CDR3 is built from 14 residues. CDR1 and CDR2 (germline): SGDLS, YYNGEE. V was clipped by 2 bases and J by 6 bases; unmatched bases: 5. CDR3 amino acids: CASSVRLAANEQFF. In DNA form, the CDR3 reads TGTGCCAGCAGCGTTAGACTAGCAGCCAATGAGCAGTTCTTC. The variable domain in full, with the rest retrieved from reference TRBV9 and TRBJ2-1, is DSGVTQTPKHLITATGQRVTLRCSPRSGDLSVYWYQQSLDQGLQFLIQYYNGEERAKGNILERFSAQQFPDLHSELNLSSLELGDSALYFCASSVRLAANEQFFGPGTRLTVL.

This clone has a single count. This CDR3 is CASSGLTGRSGELFF. CDR3 DNA: TGTGCCAGCAGTGGACTGACAGGGAGGTCCGGGGAGCTGTTTTTT. The chain couples TRBV27 to TRBJ2-2; TRBD1 might be the D (7 bases). Germline CDR1 MNHEY, CDR2 SMNVEV (reference sequence). Trimming stripped 5 bases from V and 6 bases from J, with 16 bases between. This CDR3 is 15 amino acids long.

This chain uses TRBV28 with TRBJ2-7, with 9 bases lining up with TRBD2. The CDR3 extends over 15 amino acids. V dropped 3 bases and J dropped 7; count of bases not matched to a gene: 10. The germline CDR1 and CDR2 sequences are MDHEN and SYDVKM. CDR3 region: CASSFSASGNLEQYF. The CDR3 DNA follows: TGTGCCAGCAGTTTCTCGGCTAGCGGGAATCTTGAGCAGTACTTC.

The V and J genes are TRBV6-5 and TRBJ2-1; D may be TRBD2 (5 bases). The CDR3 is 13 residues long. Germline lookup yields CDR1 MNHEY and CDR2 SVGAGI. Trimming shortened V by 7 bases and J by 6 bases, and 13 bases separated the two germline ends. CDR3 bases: TGTGCCAGCACCCGCTCAGAGGGCAATGAGCAGTTCTTC. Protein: CASTRSEGNEQFF.

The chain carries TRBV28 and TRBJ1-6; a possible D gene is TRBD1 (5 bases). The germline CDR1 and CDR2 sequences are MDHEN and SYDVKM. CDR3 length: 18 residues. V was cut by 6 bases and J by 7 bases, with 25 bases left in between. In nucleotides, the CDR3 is TGTGCCAGCAGGACCCCGACAGAGCCCCCGTCCCTGAATTCACCCCTCCACTTT. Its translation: CASRTPTEPPSLNSPLHF.

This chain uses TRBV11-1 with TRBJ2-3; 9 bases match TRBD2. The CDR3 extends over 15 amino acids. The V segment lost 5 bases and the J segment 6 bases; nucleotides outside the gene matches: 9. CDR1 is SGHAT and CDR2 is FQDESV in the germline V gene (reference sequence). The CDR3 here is CASSRRAGGGDTQYF. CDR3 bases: TGTGCCAGCAGCCGGAGAGCGGGGGGCGGGGATACGCAGTATTTT.

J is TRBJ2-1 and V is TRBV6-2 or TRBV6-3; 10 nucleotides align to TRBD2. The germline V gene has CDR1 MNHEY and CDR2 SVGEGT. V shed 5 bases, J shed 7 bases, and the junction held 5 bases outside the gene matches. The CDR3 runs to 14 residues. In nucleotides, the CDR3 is TGTGCCAGCAGTAAAGCGGGAGGGCCGAATGAGCAGTTCTTC. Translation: CASSKAGGPNEQFF.

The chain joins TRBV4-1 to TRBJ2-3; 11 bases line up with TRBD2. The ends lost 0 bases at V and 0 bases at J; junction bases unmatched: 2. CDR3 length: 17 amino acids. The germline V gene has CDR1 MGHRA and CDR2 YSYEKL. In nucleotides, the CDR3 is TGCGCCAGCAGCCAAGAACCTAGCGGGAGGAGCACAGATACGCAGTATTTT. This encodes CASSQEPSGRSTDTQYF.

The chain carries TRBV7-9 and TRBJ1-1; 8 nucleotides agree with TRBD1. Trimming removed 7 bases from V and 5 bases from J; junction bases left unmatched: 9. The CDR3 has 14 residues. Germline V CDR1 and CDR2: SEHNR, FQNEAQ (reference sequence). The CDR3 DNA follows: TGTGCCAGCACCCCGGACAGGGTGGGGACTGAAGCTTTCTTT. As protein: CASTPDRVGTEAFF. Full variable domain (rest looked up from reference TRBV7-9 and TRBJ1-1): DTGVSQNPRHKITKRGQNVTFRCDPISEHNRLYWYRQTLGQGPEFLTYFQNEAQLEKSRLLSDRFSAERPKGSFSTLEIQRTEQGDSAMYLCASTPDRVGTEAFFGQGTRLTVV.

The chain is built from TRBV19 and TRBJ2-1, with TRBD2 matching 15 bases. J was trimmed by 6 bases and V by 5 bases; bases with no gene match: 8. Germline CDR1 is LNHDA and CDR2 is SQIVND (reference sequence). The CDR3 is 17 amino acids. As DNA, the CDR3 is TGTGCCAGTAGTTACGGACTAGCGGGAGGGCGGCGCAATGAGCAGTTCTTC. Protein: CASSYGLAGGRRNEQFF. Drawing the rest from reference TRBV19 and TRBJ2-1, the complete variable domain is DGGITQSPKYLFRKEGQNVTLSCEQNLNHDAMYWYRQDPGQGLRLIYYSQIVNDFQKGDIAEGYSVSREKKESFPLTVTSAQKNPTAFYLCASSYGLAGGRRNEQFFGPGTRLTVL.

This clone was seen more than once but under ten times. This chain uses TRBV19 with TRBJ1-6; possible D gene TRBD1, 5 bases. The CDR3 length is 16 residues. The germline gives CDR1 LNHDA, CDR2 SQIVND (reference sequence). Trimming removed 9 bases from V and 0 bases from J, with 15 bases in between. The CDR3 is CASTDTMSSYNSPLHF. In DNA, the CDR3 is TGTGCCAGCACGGACACTATGAGCTCCTATAATTCACCCCTCCACTTT.

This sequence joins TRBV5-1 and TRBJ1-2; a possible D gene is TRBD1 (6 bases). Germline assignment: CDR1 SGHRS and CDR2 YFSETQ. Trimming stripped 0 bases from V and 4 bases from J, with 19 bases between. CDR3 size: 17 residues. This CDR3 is CASSLGLRTANFYGYTF. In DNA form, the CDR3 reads TGCGCCAGCAGCTTGGGGTTAAGGACAGCCAACTTCTATGGCTACACCTTC.

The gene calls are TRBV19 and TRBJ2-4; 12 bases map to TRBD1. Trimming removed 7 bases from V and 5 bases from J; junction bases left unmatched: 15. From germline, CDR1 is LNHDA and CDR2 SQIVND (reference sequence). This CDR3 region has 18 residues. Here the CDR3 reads CASTSTRGQGARENIQYF. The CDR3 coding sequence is TGTGCCAGTACCTCGACCCGGGGACAGGGGGCTCGGGAAAACATTCAGTACTTC.

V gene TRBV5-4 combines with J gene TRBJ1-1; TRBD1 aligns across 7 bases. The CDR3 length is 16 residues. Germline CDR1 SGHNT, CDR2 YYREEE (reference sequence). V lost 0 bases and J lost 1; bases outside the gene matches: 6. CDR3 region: CASSLAPGQRNTEAFF. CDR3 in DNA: TGTGCCAGCAGCTTGGCCCCGGGACAGAGGAACACTGAAGCTTTCTTT.

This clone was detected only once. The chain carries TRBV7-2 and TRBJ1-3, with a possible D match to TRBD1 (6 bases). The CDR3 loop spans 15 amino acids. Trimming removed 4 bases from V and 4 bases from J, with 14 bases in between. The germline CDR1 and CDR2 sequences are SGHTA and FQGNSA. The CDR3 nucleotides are TGTGCCAGCAGCTCTACCGGGACAAGGGGAAACACCATATATTTT. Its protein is CASSSTGTRGNTIYF.

Written as DNA, the CDR3 is TGTGCCACCAGCGGGACAGGGGGCAATGAGCAGTTCTTC. The encoded protein is CATSGTGGNEQFF. This chain connects TRBV24-1 to TRBJ2-1, with 11 bases that match TRBD1. With 7 bases clipped from V and 6 bases from J, the junction kept 1 base outside the gene matches. Germline-derived CDR1 and CDR2 are KGHDR and SFDVKD. This CDR3 spans 13 amino acids.

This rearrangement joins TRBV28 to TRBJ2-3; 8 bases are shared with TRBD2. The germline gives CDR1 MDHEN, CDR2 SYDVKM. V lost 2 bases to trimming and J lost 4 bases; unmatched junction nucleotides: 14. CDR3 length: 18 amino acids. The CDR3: CASSLPPWGGRSADTQYF. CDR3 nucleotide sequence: TGTGCCAGCAGTTTACCTCCCTGGGGCGGGAGGTCCGCAGATACGCAGTATTTT.

The CDR3 loop reads CASSMGLAGAYNEQFF. In DNA, the CDR3 is TGTGCCAGCTCGATGGGACTAGCGGGAGCCTACAATGAGCAGTTCTTC. The chain joins TRBV7-7 to TRBJ2-1, with 14 positions matching TRBD2. The CDR3 is 16 amino acids. Trimming at V came to 8 bases and at J to 2 bases, leaving 5 bases not matched to a gene. Per the germline V gene, CDR1 is SSHAT and CDR2 is FNYEAQ (reference sequence).

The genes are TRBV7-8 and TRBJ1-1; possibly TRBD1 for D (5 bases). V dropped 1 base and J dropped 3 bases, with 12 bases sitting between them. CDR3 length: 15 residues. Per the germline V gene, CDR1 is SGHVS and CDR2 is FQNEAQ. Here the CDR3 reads CASSLGGGGYTEAFF. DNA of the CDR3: TGTGCCAGCAGCTTAGGGGGCGGGGGGTACACTGAAGCTTTCTTT.

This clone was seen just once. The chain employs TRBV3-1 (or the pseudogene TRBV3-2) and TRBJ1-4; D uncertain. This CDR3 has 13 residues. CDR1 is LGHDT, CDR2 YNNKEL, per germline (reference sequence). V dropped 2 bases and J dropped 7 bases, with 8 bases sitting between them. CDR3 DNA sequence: TGTGCCAGCAGCCAACGAGGGAGTGAAAAACTGTTTTTT. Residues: CASSQRGSEKLFF.

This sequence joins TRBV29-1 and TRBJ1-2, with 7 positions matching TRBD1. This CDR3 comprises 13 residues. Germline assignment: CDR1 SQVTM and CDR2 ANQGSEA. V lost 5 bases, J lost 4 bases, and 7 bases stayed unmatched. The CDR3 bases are TGCAGCGTTTGGGTAGGGGGCGGCTATGGCTACACCTTC. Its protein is CSVWVGGGYGYTF.

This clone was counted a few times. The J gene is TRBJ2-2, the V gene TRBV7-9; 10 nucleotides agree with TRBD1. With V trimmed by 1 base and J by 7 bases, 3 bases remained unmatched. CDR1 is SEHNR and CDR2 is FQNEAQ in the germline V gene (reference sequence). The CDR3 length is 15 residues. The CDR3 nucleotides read TGTGCCAGCAGCTTAGGACAGGGGGCCTTCGGGGAGCTGTTTTTT. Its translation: CASSLGQGAFGELFF.

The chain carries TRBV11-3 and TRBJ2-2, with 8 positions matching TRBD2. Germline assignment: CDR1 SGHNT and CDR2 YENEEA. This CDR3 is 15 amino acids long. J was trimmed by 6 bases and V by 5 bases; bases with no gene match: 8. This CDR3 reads CASSPRGGTAGELFF. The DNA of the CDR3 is TGTGCCAGCAGCCCCCGGGGGGGCACCGCCGGGGAGCTGTTTTTT.

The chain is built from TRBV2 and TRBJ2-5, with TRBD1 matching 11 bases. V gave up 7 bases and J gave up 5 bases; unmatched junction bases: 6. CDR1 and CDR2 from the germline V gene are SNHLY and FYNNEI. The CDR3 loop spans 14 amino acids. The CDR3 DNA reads TGTGCCAGCAAAAGGGACAGGGGGACGGAGACCCAGTACTTC. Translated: CASKRDRGTETQYF.

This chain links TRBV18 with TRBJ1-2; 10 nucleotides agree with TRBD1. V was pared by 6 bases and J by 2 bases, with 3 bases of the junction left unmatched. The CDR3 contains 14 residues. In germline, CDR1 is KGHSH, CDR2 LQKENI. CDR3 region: CASSGTGENYGYTF. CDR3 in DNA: TGTGCCAGCTCGGGGACAGGGGAGAACTATGGCTACACCTTC.

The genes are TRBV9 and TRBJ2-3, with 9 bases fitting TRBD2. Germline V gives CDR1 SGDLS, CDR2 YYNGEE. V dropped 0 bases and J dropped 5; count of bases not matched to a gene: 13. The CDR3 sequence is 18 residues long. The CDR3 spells CASSVGRVAGGHVDTQYF. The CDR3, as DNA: TGTGCCAGCAGCGTAGGACGCGTGGCGGGGGGGCATGTAGATACGCAGTATTTT.

As DNA, the CDR3 is TGTGCCAGCAGCCTCGTGGAGTCACCCCTCCACTTT. It codes for CASSLVESPLHF. This sequence joins TRBV7-8 and TRBJ1-6; the D is unclear. This CDR3 is 12 amino acids long. Trimming removed 5 bases from V and 10 bases from J, with 9 bases in between. CDR1 and CDR2 (germline): SGHVS, FQNEAQ.